One sample yielded the 31 T cell receptor beta chains listed below, sequenced in a study of CD8+CD57+ T cells in acquired aplastic anemia. Genomic DNA provided the template from which TCR beta VDJ and CDR3 profiles were obtained. MiXCR, run by TCRdb on the reads, gives a single entry per CDR3 protein. Among 150,000 to 200,000 distinct CDR3 sequences listed, roughly 43% were seen once. Patients sequenced had flow cytometry evidence of CD8+CD57+ cell expansion. The specimen sequenced was sorted CD4+, CD8+, or CD8+CD57+ T cells (not recorded which) from PBMCs. The receptors derive from a human donor with aplastic anemia.

This clonotype was counted between two and nine times. V usage is TRBV20-1 and J usage is TRBJ2-3; 10 bases map to TRBD2. This CDR3 has 14 residues. Looked up from germline, CDR1 is DFQATT and CDR2 is SNEGSKA (reference sequence). The V and J ends lost 1 base and 4 bases, in that order; junction bases with no gene match: 2. The CDR3 spells CSARVGTSADTQYF. CDR3 DNA sequence: TGCAGTGCTAGAGTTGGGACTAGCGCAGATACGCAGTATTTT.

This chain uses TRBV5-6 with TRBJ1-2; D uncertain. V was shortened by 0 bases and J by 3 bases, with 12 bases between the two germline ends. Germline V CDR1 and CDR2: SGHDT, YYEEEE. The CDR3 contains 15 residues. The CDR3 spells CASSLGGSRYYGYTF. The CDR3 DNA follows: TGTGCCAGCAGCTTGGGGGGTAGCCGGTACTATGGCTACACCTTC.

The chain couples TRBV2 to TRBJ2-6, with D tentatively TRBD1 (6 bases). CDR3 size: 16 residues. From germline, CDR1 is SNHLY and CDR2 FYNNEI. V lost 5 bases, J lost 0 bases, and 11 bases lay in between. As DNA, the CDR3 is TGTGCCAGCAGTAGGGACACCGGCTCTGGGGCCAACGTCCTGACTTTC. This encodes CASSRDTGSGANVLTF.

Many counts were recorded for this clonotype. V and J are TRBV13 and TRBJ1-1, with TRBD1 matching 8 bases. Germline CDR1 PRHDT, CDR2 FYEKMQ (reference sequence). This CDR3 is built from 17 residues. With V trimmed by 2 bases and J by 1 base, 9 bases remained unmatched. CDR3 DNA: TGTGCCAGCAGCTTAAGGACAGGGAGGGGGAGGAACACTGAAGCTTTCTTT. Protein sequence: CASSLRTGRGRNTEAFF.

The chain recombines TRBV24-1 with TRBJ2-1; D might be TRBD2 (6 bases). The germline CDR1 and CDR2 sequences are KGHDR and SFDVKD. The CDR3 length is 15 residues. V was cut by 5 bases and J by 2 bases, with 12 bases left in between. The CDR3 here is CATSGGTFPYNEQFF. The CDR3, as DNA: TGTGCCACCAGTGGCGGGACGTTCCCCTACAATGAGCAGTTCTTC.

The gene calls are TRBV28 and TRBJ2-7; D is possibly TRBD1 (6 bases). From germline, CDR1 is MDHEN and CDR2 SYDVKM. Between the trimmed V and J ends, which lost 7 bases and 1 base, there was a span of 20 bases. The CDR3 has 16 amino acids. The CDR3 coding sequence is TGTGCCAGCACCCCCCCAGGGGCAGGGATTTCCTACGAGCAGTACTTC. Translation gives CASTPPGAGISYEQYF.

The chain is built from TRBV20-1 and TRBJ2-5; TRBD2 agrees at 10 bases. J was trimmed by 5 bases and V by 0 bases; bases with no gene match: 9. Germline lookup yields CDR1 DFQATT and CDR2 SNEGSKA (reference sequence). The CDR3 is 16 residues long. The CDR3 DNA reads as TGCAGTGCTAGAGATTATAGTAGCGGGGGGCGTGAGACCCAGTACTTC. It translates to CSARDYSSGGRETQYF.

The chain recombines TRBV2 with TRBJ2-7, with a weak D call TRBD1 (7 bases). Deletions cut 8 bases from V and 5 bases from J, with 19 bases between. This CDR3 spans 14 amino acids. Germline V gives CDR1 SNHLY, CDR2 FYNNEI. CDR3 residues: CASRGVQGGDEQYF. CDR3 nucleotides: TGTGCCAGCCGGGGAGTTCAGGGGGGCGACGAGCAGTACTTC.

This clonotype was observed at least ten times. The CDR3 region has the DNA TGTGCCAGTTCTCCCTTGGGCGGGGGCCCCCCTTTCACAGATACGCAGTATTTT. This encodes CASSPLGGGPPFTDTQYF. V gene TRBV19 combines with J gene TRBJ2-3, with a tentative D call TRBD2 (7 bases). Per germline, CDR1 LNHDA and CDR2 SQIVND (reference sequence). V dropped 8 bases and J dropped 2 bases, with 26 bases sitting between them. This CDR3 spans 18 amino acids.

V gene TRBV11-2 combines with J gene TRBJ2-1; no reliable D call. The CDR3 length is 15 residues. CDR1 SGHAT and CDR2 FQNNGV come from the germline V gene. V was pared by 5 bases and J by 2 bases, with 13 bases between. The CDR3 nucleotides read TGTGCCAGCAGCCCCACCTCGTTTCCCTACAATGAGCAGTTCTTC. Protein sequence: CASSPTSFPYNEQFF.

The CDR3 here is CASSPERQGVSYNSPLHF. The CDR3, as DNA: TGTGCCAGTTCACCTGAGAGACAGGGAGTCTCCTATAATTCACCCCTCCACTTT. This chain connects TRBV19 to TRBJ1-6; 7 bases line up with TRBD1. V trimming: 8 bases; J trimming: 0 bases; junction bases outside the gene matches: 13. This CDR3 contains 18 residues. Germline V gives CDR1 LNHDA, CDR2 SQIVND (reference sequence).

CDR3 DNA sequence: TGTGCCAGCAGCGCGCTCCGTGGGGCCAACGTCCTGACTTTC. Amino acids: CASSALRGANVLTF. The rearrangement joins TRBV7-2 to TRBJ2-6, with D unclear. The CDR3 sequence is 14 residues long. The V end was cut by 5 bases, the J end by 3 bases, with 8 bases between. Looked up from germline, CDR1 is SGHTA and CDR2 is FQGNSA. The complete variable domain, with remaining parts taken from reference TRBV7-2 and TRBJ2-6, reads GAGVSQSPSNKVTEKGKDVELRCDPISGHTALYWYRQSLGQGLEFLIYFQGNSAPDKSGLPSDRFSAERTGGSVSTLTIQRTQQEDSAVYLCASSALRGANVLTFGAGSRLTVL.

This clonotype was seen many times. V usage is TRBV5-6 and J usage is TRBJ2-7; D perhaps matches TRBD1 (6 bases). V was shortened by 4 bases and J by 5 bases, with 16 bases between the two germline ends. The CDR3 spans 14 residues. Germline V gene lookup returns CDR1 SGHDT and CDR2 YYEEEE. The CDR3 nucleotides are TGTGCCAGCAGCACCCTCGGGACACCGAACGAGCAGTACTTC. Translation: CASSTLGTPNEQYF.

This clonotype occurred many times. The V call is TRBV6-1, the J call TRBJ2-7; 8 positions agree with TRBD1. The trim removed 2 bases at V and 2 bases at J, leaving 11 bases unmatched. CDR3 length: 17 amino acids. CDR1 and CDR2 (germline): MNHNS, SASEGT. The CDR3 bases are TGTGCCAGCAGTGAATCTCAACGACAGGGGATTCCCTACGAGCAGTACTTC. Encoded protein: CASSESQRQGIPYEQYF.

The rearrangement links TRBV2 to TRBJ2-3; tentatively, D is TRBD1 (7 bases). Germline V gene lookup returns CDR1 SNHLY and CDR2 FYNNEI. V was clipped by 2 bases and J by 7 bases, with 13 bases between them. The CDR3 runs to 14 residues. The CDR3 DNA reads as TGTGCCAGCAGTGAAATAGGGGGCGGGAATACGCAGTATTTT. Translated: CASSEIGGGNTQYF. Full variable domain (remainder filled in from reference TRBV2 and TRBJ2-3): EPEVTQTPSHQVTQMGQEVILRCVPISNHLYFYWYRQILGQKVEFLVSFYNNEISEKSEIFDDQFSVERPDGSNFTLKIRSTKLEDSAMYFCASSEIGGGNTQYFGPGTRLTVL.

The chain has TRBV7-2 and TRBJ2-5, with 9 positions matching TRBD2. V was pared by 1 base and J by 2 bases, with 5 bases of the junction left unmatched. The CDR3 consists of 16 residues. CDR1 and CDR2 from the germline V gene are SGHTA and FQGNSA. This CDR3 reads CASSLGVAGAQETQYF. CDR3 bases: TGTGCCAGCAGCTTAGGGGTAGCGGGAGCTCAAGAGACCCAGTACTTC.

Of note for this clonotype: The junction and the germline gene differ at one end; a read error may be behind it. J is TRBJ2-7 and V is TRBV10-2, with no clear D. Germline V lookup: CDR1 WSHSY, CDR2 SAAADI. There are 14 residues in the CDR3. CDR3 amino acids: CASSENLAPYERYF. CDR3 bases: TGCGCCAGCAGTGAGAACTTAGCTCCCTACGAGCGGTACTTC.

This clonotype was detected a few times. This chain links TRBV29-1 with TRBJ2-1; D gene unclear. This CDR3 has 14 amino acids. CDR1 is SQVTM, CDR2 ANQGSEA, per germline. The V end lost 3 bases, the J end lost 1 base, and 10 bases lay between the germline ends. CDR3 DNA: TGCAGCGTTGACGCCCACGGATCCTACAATGAGCAGTTCTTC. This translates into CSVDAHGSYNEQFF.

The V call is TRBV7-6, the J call TRBJ2-7; D remains ambiguous. The CDR3 loop spans 14 amino acids. The germline V gene encodes CDR1 SGHVS and CDR2 FNYEAQ. Trimming took 3 bases from V and 2 from J, leaving 11 bases between them. The CDR3 DNA sequence: TGTGCCAGCAGCTTGGGTGGGGTCACCTACGAGCAGTACTTC. It codes for CASSLGGVTYEQYF.

This clonotype was picked up many times. The V gene is TRBV7-9, the J gene TRBJ2-1; 11 nucleotides match TRBD2. Germline CDR1 SEHNR, CDR2 FQNEAQ (reference sequence). The CDR3 consists of 14 residues. With V trimmed by 8 bases and J by 10 bases, 10 bases remained unmatched. CDR3 bases: TGTGCCAGCGGGATTAGCGGGGGGGCCGGAGAGCAGTTCTTC. Its protein product is CASGISGGAGEQFF.

As regards this clonotype: A single base separates this from a much larger clone, so it may be a read error. The rearrangement joins TRBV5-1 to TRBJ2-3; 7 bases agree with TRBD2. Germline CDR1 and CDR2: SGHRS and YFSETQ. The CDR3 extends over 14 amino acids. J lost 5 bases, V lost 2 bases, and 5 bases had no gene match. This CDR3 reads CASSFGRGLDTQYF. In nucleotides, the CDR3 is TGCGCCAGCAGCTTTGGGAGGGGCCTAGATACGCAGTATTTT.

The chain uses TRBV5-4 and TRBJ1-6; 8 bases agree with TRBD1. The CDR3 consists of 17 residues. Trimming at V came to 0 bases and at J to 9 bases, leaving 11 bases not matched to a gene. Germline CDR1 is SGHNT and CDR2 is YYREEE (reference sequence). CDR3 loop: CASSLGPSSRGLSPLHF. The CDR3 DNA reads TGTGCCAGCAGCTTGGGCCCGTCTTCCAGGGGGCTTTCACCCCTCCACTTT.

The V and J genes are TRBV11-1 and TRBJ2-1, with 9 bases fitting TRBD2. Germline assignment: CDR1 SGHAT and CDR2 FQDESV (reference sequence). The trim removed 7 bases at V and 6 bases at J, leaving 16 bases unmatched. The length of the CDR3 is 17 residues. The chain's CDR3 is CASNPRASGVSTNEQFF. The CDR3 coding sequence is TGTGCCAGCAACCCTCGGGCTAGCGGGGTTTCCACCAATGAGCAGTTCTTC.

The rearrangement links TRBV10-2 to TRBJ1-1, with 9 bases matching TRBD1. This CDR3 has 15 residues. Germline values: CDR1 WSHSY, CDR2 SAAADI. J lost 5 bases, V lost 5 bases, and 9 bases had no gene match. Written as DNA, the CDR3 is TGCGCCAGCAGTTGGGACAGGGAGACGGTAACTGAAGCTTTCTTT. Translation gives CASSWDRETVTEAFF.

As for this clonotype: A much larger clone lies one base from this, so it may be a read error. The chain employs TRBV12-3 or TRBV12-4 and TRBJ2-7; no reliable D call. This CDR3 region has 11 residues. CDR3 in DNA: TGTGCCAGCAGTACCCTCTACGAGCGGTACTTC. It codes for CASSTLYERYF.

This clonotype appeared many times. V and J are TRBV20-1 and TRBJ2-1; 10 bases align to TRBD1. The CDR3 is 16 residues long. The germline CDR1 and CDR2 sequences are DFQATT and SNEGSKA (reference sequence). Trimming at V came to 5 bases and at J to 3 bases, leaving 10 bases not matched to a gene. The CDR3 DNA sequence: TGCAGTGCTTTCCGGGGACAGGGGACCCACTACAATGAGCAGTTCTTC. It codes for CSAFRGQGTHYNEQFF.

This clonotype was counted many times. This chain links TRBV6-2 or TRBV6-3 with TRBJ2-7; D ambiguous. Trimming cost V 0 bases and J 7 bases, with 19 bases left between them. CDR3 length: 16 residues. Germline V gene data show CDR1 as MNHEY and CDR2 as SVGEGT. The CDR3 DNA reads TGTGCCAGCAGTTACTCGAACACAGTCGCATTACGGGAGCAGTACTTC. Translated: CASSYSNTVALREQYF.

At least ten counts were recorded for this clonotype. The CDR3 DNA reads as TGTGCCAGCAGCTTGGACAGGGCGGGGTATGGCTACACCTTC. It codes for CASSLDRAGYGYTF. This rearrangement joins TRBV5-5 to TRBJ1-2, with a tentative D call TRBD1 (6 bases). The CDR3 spans 14 residues. V was pared by 0 bases and J by 5 bases, with 11 bases between. CDR1 and CDR2 (germline): SGHKS, YYEKEE (reference sequence).

The V call is TRBV29-1, the J call TRBJ1-2; 7 positions agree with TRBD1. V shed 6 bases and J 6 bases; nucleotides not matched to a gene: 4. This CDR3 has 11 amino acids. Germline V gene lookup returns CDR1 SQVTM and CDR2 ANQGSEA. CDR3 protein: CSVRQGNGYTF. The DNA for the CDR3 is TGCAGCGTCAGACAGGGAAATGGCTACACCTTC.

This clonotype has ten or more counts. The chain employs TRBV2 and TRBJ1-5; D possibly corresponds to TRBD1 (6 bases). The V end was cut by 6 bases, the J end by 2 bases, with 11 bases between. CDR3 length: 14 residues. Per germline, CDR1 SNHLY and CDR2 FYNNEI. CDR3 protein: CASSPPGGNQPQHF. DNA for the CDR3: TGTGCCAGCAGCCCGCCAGGGGGCAATCAGCCCCAGCATTTT. Full variable domain (remainder filled in from reference TRBV2 and TRBJ1-5): EPEVTQTPSHQVTQMGQEVILRCVPISNHLYFYWYRQILGQKVEFLVSFYNNEISEKSEIFDDQFSVERPDGSNFTLKIRSTKLEDSAMYFCASSPPGGNQPQHFGDGTRLSIL.

The V call is TRBV10-3, the J call TRBJ2-1, with D hard to call. The V end lost 0 bases, the J end lost 0 bases, and 9 bases lay between the germline ends. This CDR3 has 16 residues. Germline V CDR1 and CDR2: ENHRY, SYGVKD. CDR3 region: CAISESPSSSYNEQFF. The DNA for the CDR3 is TGTGCCATCAGTGAGTCGCCCAGTAGCTCCTACAATGAGCAGTTCTTC.